This TCR beta chain emerged from a study of T cell responses to AZD1222 COVID-19 vaccine. Study-wide findings and caveats: Unmutated variant regions are reportedly targeted by nearly half of spike-specific TCRs.

With respect to this clone: The antigen remains unidentified.

Sequenced by immunoSEQ multiplex PCR; TCRdb stores in-frame clones only, minus some. The sample includes some 99,000 clones, about 81% of them seen just once. Germline CDR1 reads MNHEY; CDR2 reads SVGAGI. The CDR3 loop spans 14 amino acids. V was clipped by 7 bases and J by 1 base, with 14 bases between them. This TCR was sampled from an adult who received the AZD1222 COVID-19 vaccine. The rearrangement uses TRBV6-5 and TRBJ2-7, with D perhaps TRBD1 (5 bases). The specimen comprised peripheral blood, sampled 28 days after the second AZD1222 dose. The CDR3 loop reads CASNNRGRSYEQYF. The CDR3 nucleotides read TGTGCCAGCAATAATAGGGGCAGGTCCTACGAGCAGTACTTC.